This T cell receptor beta chain was obtained from a study of a mutant IDH1 vaccine in newly diagnosed glioma. Study at large: Initiation of the vaccine course occurred 4-6 weeks after radiotherapy alone, or alongside temozolomide cycles. Among treated patients, about 60% were male and approximately 40% female, and mean age was about 41 years. Participants attended visit V12, the safety follow-up, at week 35, and then attended visit V13 at week 47.

Per the germline V gene, CDR1 is MNHEY and CDR2 is SVGAGI. The CDR3 covers 14 residues. V gave up 6 bases and J gave up 2 bases, with 13 bases separating them. Libraries were prepared by immunoSEQ multiplex PCR; TCRdb keeps only in-frame clonotypes and omits some of them. The top ten hold 1.6% of the sample, which has tens of thousands of clones, about nine tenths seen once. Notes on this clone: As yet, its antigen is unknown.

Time point: week 35, safety follow-up. The investigators gave 300 ug of mutant IDH1 20-mer peptide in each vaccine dose, together with topical imiquimod. J is TRBJ2-5 and V is TRBV6-5, with D maybe TRBD1 (6 bases). The sequence came from a middle-aged man with glioma. The material sequenced was PBMCs, taken from a glioma patient whose treatment included an IDH1 peptide vaccine. This chain's CDR3 is CASSQRTAQETQYF. CDR3 DNA sequence: TGTGCCAGCAGCCAACGGACAGCTCAAGAGACCCAGTACTTC.